These T cell receptor beta chains were read from a single sample in a study of beta chain features in type 1 diabetes. Only in-frame clones appear in the TCRdb table, and some are missing; sequencing was by immunoSEQ multiplex PCR. The data hold more than 300,000 clones, with 9.3% observed a single time. Sample: central memory CD4+ T cells from blood. The source is a man aged 30 to 45 with type 1 diabetes. CDR3s include the opening cysteine and the closing phenylalanine or tryptophan. The order of the fields is clone size, J gene, V gene, D gene, CDR3 DNA, CDR3 protein. A D gene is named only where the DNA matches it firmly. Only part of the rows carry a size: once, few, many, or a class if the clone is expanded.

clone_size: few
j_call: TRBJ2-1
v_call: TRBV2
d_call: TRBD1
cdr3_nt: TGTGCCAGCGCTGTTAGGACAGGGGTGAATGAGCAGTTCTTC
cdr3_aa: CASAVRTGVNEQFF

clone_size: many
j_call: TRBJ1-1
v_call: TRBV28
d_call: NA
cdr3_nt: TGTGCCAGCAGTCCGCCAACCGGACCGAACACTGAAGCTTTCTTT
cdr3_aa: CASSPPTGPNTEAFF

clone_size: few
j_call: TRBJ2-2
v_call: TRBV7-9
d_call: NA
cdr3_nt: TGTGCCAGCAGCCTAATCCGGGGAAGCACCGGGGAGCTGTTTTTT
cdr3_aa: CASSLIRGSTGELFF

clone_size: NA
j_call: TRBJ1-1
v_call: TRBV6-5
d_call: NA
cdr3_nt: TGTGCCAGCAGCTCCGGACAGACTGAAGCTTTCTTT
cdr3_aa: CASSSGQTEAFF

clone_size: NA
j_call: TRBJ1-5
v_call: TRBV7-9
d_call: NA
cdr3_nt: TGTGCCAGCTCTCGGGGAAATCAGCCCCAGCATTTT
cdr3_aa: CASSRGNQPQHF

clone_size: NA
j_call: TRBJ1-2
v_call: TRBV9
d_call: NA
cdr3_nt: TGTGCCAGCAGCGTAAGGACCGACTATGGCTACACCTTC
cdr3_aa: CASSVRTDYGYTF

clone_size: few
j_call: TRBJ1-2
v_call: TRBV5-6
d_call: TRBD1
cdr3_nt: TGTGCCAGCAGCTTGCGGGGGACAGGGGATTACTATGGCTACACCTTC
cdr3_aa: CASSLRGTGDYYGYTF

clone_size: NA
j_call: TRBJ2-7
v_call: TRBV6-1
d_call: NA
cdr3_nt: TGTGCCAGCAGAGTCGACATGATGCGAACCTACGAGCAGTACTTC
cdr3_aa: CASRVDMMRTYEQYF

clone_size: NA
j_call: TRBJ1-1
v_call: TRBV5-5
d_call: NA
cdr3_nt: TGTGCCAGCAGCTTGGTTTCAGATGTGACTGAAGCTTTCTTT
cdr3_aa: CASSLVSDVTEAFF

clone_size: NA
j_call: TRBJ1-1
v_call: TRBV20-1
d_call: NA
cdr3_nt: TGCAGTGCTCGTAAAGGCCCTGAAGCTTTCTTT
cdr3_aa: CSARKGPEAFF

clone_size: NA
j_call: TRBJ1-2
v_call: TRBV15
d_call: NA
cdr3_nt: TGTGCCACCAGCAGAGTACCAGGGCACAAACCTAACTATGGCTACACCTTC
cdr3_aa: CATSRVPGHKPNYGYTF

clone_size: few
j_call: TRBJ2-3
v_call: TRBV12-5
d_call: TRBD2
cdr3_nt: TGTGCTAGTGGTTTGGTAAGGAGGAGCGGGGGAACAGATACGCAGTATTTT
cdr3_aa: CASGLVRRSGGTDTQYF

clone_size: NA
j_call: TRBJ2-3
v_call: TRBV11-2
d_call: TRBD2
cdr3_nt: TGTGCCAGCAGCTTAGGGGTAGCGGGGGGAAACACAGATACGCAGTATTTT
cdr3_aa: CASSLGVAGGNTDTQYF

clone_size: NA
j_call: TRBJ1-5
v_call: TRBV9
d_call: NA
cdr3_nt: TGTGCCAGCAGCGTGGGGGAAAACAATCAGCCCCAGCATTTT
cdr3_aa: CASSVGENNQPQHF

clone_size: NA
j_call: TRBJ2-6
v_call: TRBV5-1
d_call: NA
cdr3_nt: TGCGCCAGCAGCTTGGACCCACACTCTGGGGCCAACGTCCTGACTTTC
cdr3_aa: CASSLDPHSGANVLTF

clone_size: NA
j_call: TRBJ1-2
v_call: TRBV7-9
d_call: NA
cdr3_nt: TGTGCCAGCAGCCATCTACCGGGACAAGCTAACTATGGCTACACCTTC
cdr3_aa: CASSHLPGQANYGYTF

clone_size: few
j_call: TRBJ2-7
v_call: TRBV30
d_call: NA
cdr3_nt: TGTGCCTGGAGTGTAAGGGTAATCCACGAGCAGTACTTC
cdr3_aa: CAWSVRVIHEQYF

clone_size: NA
j_call: TRBJ1-2
v_call: TRBV20-1
d_call: NA
cdr3_nt: TGCAGTGCTACCGGGAACTATGGCTACACCTTC
cdr3_aa: CSATGNYGYTF

clone_size: few
j_call: TRBJ2-2
v_call: TRBV7-2
d_call: NA
cdr3_nt: TGTGCCAGCAGCTTAGGGGAATATACCGGGGAGCTGTTTTTT
cdr3_aa: CASSLGEYTGELFF

clone_size: NA
j_call: TRBJ1-2
v_call: TRBV15
d_call: TRBD1
cdr3_nt: TGTGCCACCAGCAGACGGAACCCGGGACAGGGGATAGGCTATGGCTACACCTTC
cdr3_aa: CATSRRNPGQGIGYGYTF

clone_size: few
j_call: TRBJ2-5
v_call: TRBV5-4
d_call: NA
cdr3_nt: TGTGCCAGCAGTTCTTACGGGGAAGGCGAGACCCAGTACTTC
cdr3_aa: CASSSYGEGETQYF

clone_size: few
j_call: TRBJ2-7
v_call: TRBV4-3
d_call: NA
cdr3_nt: TGCGCCAGCAGCCAAGAACGACCGGGACGGGGATCCGCCTACGAGCAGTACTTC
cdr3_aa: CASSQERPGRGSAYEQYF

clone_size: NA
j_call: TRBJ2-1
v_call: TRBV5-4
d_call: NA
cdr3_nt: TGTGCCAGCAGCCCACGGCTGGGTGAGGGTGGTGGCAATGAGCAGTTCTTC
cdr3_aa: CASSPRLGEGGGNEQFF

clone_size: NA
j_call: TRBJ2-1
v_call: TRBV11-2
d_call: TRBD2
cdr3_nt: TGTGCCAGCAGCCTAGGCGGGGGGTTCGATGAGCAGTTCTTC
cdr3_aa: CASSLGGGFDEQFF

clone_size: NA
j_call: TRBJ1-1
v_call: TRBV7-2
d_call: NA
cdr3_nt: TGTGCCAGCAGCTTAAACTCAGGTCCCCCGGAGACTGAAGCTTTCTTT
cdr3_aa: CASSLNSGPPETEAFF

clone_size: few
j_call: TRBJ1-1
v_call: TRBV10-3
d_call: NA
cdr3_nt: TGTGCCAGTAGCTCAGGGGATTTAGCTTTCTTT
cdr3_aa: CASSSGDLAFF

clone_size: NA
j_call: TRBJ2-2
v_call: TRBV27
d_call: NA
cdr3_nt: TGTGCCAGCAGCCAATCAGGTTACCCGAACACCGGGGAGCTGTTTTTT
cdr3_aa: CASSQSGYPNTGELFF

clone_size: few
j_call: TRBJ1-4
v_call: TRBV29-1
d_call: NA
cdr3_nt: TGCAGCGTTGACTCAGGGTCTGGGAAACTGTTTTTT
cdr3_aa: CSVDSGSGKLFF

clone_size: few
j_call: TRBJ1-1
v_call: TRBV11-2
d_call: NA
cdr3_nt: TGTGCCAGCAGCTTATTGGGACAGAACACTGAAGCTTTCTTT
cdr3_aa: CASSLLGQNTEAFF

clone_size: NA
j_call: TRBJ1-2
v_call: TRBV5-4
d_call: TRBD1
cdr3_nt: TGTGCCAGCAGCTTCGGACAGGGGGCGGAGGGCTACACCTTC
cdr3_aa: CASSFGQGAEGYTF

clone_size: NA
j_call: TRBJ2-2
v_call: TRBV4-3
d_call: NA
cdr3_nt: TGCGCCAGCAGCGATGGGGGGTATGGCACCGGGGAGCTGTTTTTT
cdr3_aa: CASSDGGYGTGELFF

clone_size: NA
j_call: TRBJ1-3
v_call: TRBV4-3
d_call: NA
cdr3_nt: TGCGCCAGCAGCCACCTAAGCAGCGGAAACACCATATATTTT
cdr3_aa: CASSHLSSGNTIYF

clone_size: NA
j_call: TRBJ2-3
v_call: TRBV7-2
d_call: NA
cdr3_nt: TGTGCCAGCAGCTTAGCAGGGTTTGGGGCAGATACGCAGTATTTT
cdr3_aa: CASSLAGFGADTQYF

clone_size: NA
j_call: TRBJ1-3
v_call: TRBV7-9
d_call: NA
cdr3_nt: TGTGCCAGCAGCTTAGGCGTGGGAAACACCATATATTTT
cdr3_aa: CASSLGVGNTIYF

clone_size: few
j_call: TRBJ2-1
v_call: TRBV7-9
d_call: TRBD1
cdr3_nt: TGTGCCAGCAGCTTAGAGGGGGCTGTCAATGAGCAGTTCTTC
cdr3_aa: CASSLEGAVNEQFF

clone_size: NA
j_call: TRBJ2-5
v_call: TRBV5-1
d_call: TRBD1
cdr3_nt: TGCGCCAGCAGCCCAACCCTACAGGGGACCCGGGAGACCCAGTACTTC
cdr3_aa: CASSPTLQGTRETQYF

clone_size: few
j_call: TRBJ2-6
v_call: TRBV7-7
d_call: NA
cdr3_nt: TGTGCCAGCAGCCCCCGGGACGGGGCTTTCTCTGGGGCCAACGTCCTGACTTTC
cdr3_aa: CASSPRDGAFSGANVLTF

clone_size: NA
j_call: TRBJ2-1
v_call: TRBV19
d_call: NA
cdr3_nt: TGTGCCAGCTCTAGCAGATCCGTCGGAGGCGAGCAGTTCTTC
cdr3_aa: CASSSRSVGGEQFF

clone_size: few
j_call: TRBJ2-3
v_call: TRBV7-8
d_call: NA
cdr3_nt: TGTGCCAGCAGCCCCGGTAGAAGCCTTGGGACAGATACGCAGTATTTT
cdr3_aa: CASSPGRSLGTDTQYF

clone_size: few
j_call: TRBJ1-1
v_call: TRBV5-6
d_call: NA
cdr3_nt: TGTGCCAGCAGCCCGGGACTCGAGGACACTGAAGCTTTCTTT
cdr3_aa: CASSPGLEDTEAFF

clone_size: few
j_call: TRBJ1-1
v_call: TRBV7-9
d_call: TRBD1
cdr3_nt: TGTGCCAGCAGCTCCTCGACAGGGGAGAACACTGAAGCTTTCTTT
cdr3_aa: CASSSSTGENTEAFF

clone_size: few
j_call: TRBJ2-2
v_call: TRBV5-6
d_call: NA
cdr3_nt: TGTGCCAGCAGCTTGCCGGGACAATCCACCGGGGAGCTGTTTTTT
cdr3_aa: CASSLPGQSTGELFF

clone_size: few
j_call: TRBJ1-2
v_call: TRBV30
d_call: NA
cdr3_nt: TGTGCCTGGAACCTGGGCGGACTGGGGGGCGGCTACACCTTC
cdr3_aa: CAWNLGGLGGGYTF

clone_size: few
j_call: TRBJ2-5
v_call: TRBV25-1
d_call: TRBD2
cdr3_nt: TGTGCCAGCAGTGACCCTAGCGGGGTGGGATCGGAGACCCAGTACTTC
cdr3_aa: CASSDPSGVGSETQYF

clone_size: medium-sized
j_call: TRBJ1-4
v_call: TRBV28
d_call: NA
cdr3_nt: TGTGCCACCAGTTTCTCAGCGGTAAAACTGTTTTTT
cdr3_aa: CATSFSAVKLFF

clone_size: NA
j_call: TRBJ1-6
v_call: TRBV7-9
d_call: TRBD1
cdr3_nt: TGTGCCAGCAGCCCCCATGGGACAGGGGGTGATAATTCACCCCTCCACTTT
cdr3_aa: CASSPHGTGGDNSPLHF

clone_size: NA
j_call: TRBJ2-5
v_call: TRBV7-2
d_call: TRBD1
cdr3_nt: TGTGCCAGCAGCCCCCCCAGGGGGCAAAGCCAAGAGACCCAGTACTTC
cdr3_aa: CASSPPRGQSQETQYF

clone_size: NA
j_call: TRBJ2-2
v_call: TRBV9
d_call: TRBD1
cdr3_nt: TGTGCCAGCAGCCTCCGACAGGGAGATACCGGGGAGCTGTTTTTT
cdr3_aa: CASSLRQGDTGELFF

clone_size: NA
j_call: TRBJ1-2
v_call: TRBV6-1
d_call: TRBD1
cdr3_nt: TGTGCCAGCAGTCCCGGGACAGACTATGGCTACACCTTC
cdr3_aa: CASSPGTDYGYTF

clone_size: NA
j_call: TRBJ2-3
v_call: TRBV2
d_call: NA
cdr3_nt: TGTGCCAGCAGTGAAGGCAGCACAGATACGCAGTATTTT
cdr3_aa: CASSEGSTDTQYF

clone_size: NA
j_call: TRBJ2-5
v_call: TRBV5-1
d_call: NA
cdr3_nt: TGCGCCAGCAGCAGGGACGCCTCGGAGACCCAGTACTTC
cdr3_aa: CASSRDASETQYF